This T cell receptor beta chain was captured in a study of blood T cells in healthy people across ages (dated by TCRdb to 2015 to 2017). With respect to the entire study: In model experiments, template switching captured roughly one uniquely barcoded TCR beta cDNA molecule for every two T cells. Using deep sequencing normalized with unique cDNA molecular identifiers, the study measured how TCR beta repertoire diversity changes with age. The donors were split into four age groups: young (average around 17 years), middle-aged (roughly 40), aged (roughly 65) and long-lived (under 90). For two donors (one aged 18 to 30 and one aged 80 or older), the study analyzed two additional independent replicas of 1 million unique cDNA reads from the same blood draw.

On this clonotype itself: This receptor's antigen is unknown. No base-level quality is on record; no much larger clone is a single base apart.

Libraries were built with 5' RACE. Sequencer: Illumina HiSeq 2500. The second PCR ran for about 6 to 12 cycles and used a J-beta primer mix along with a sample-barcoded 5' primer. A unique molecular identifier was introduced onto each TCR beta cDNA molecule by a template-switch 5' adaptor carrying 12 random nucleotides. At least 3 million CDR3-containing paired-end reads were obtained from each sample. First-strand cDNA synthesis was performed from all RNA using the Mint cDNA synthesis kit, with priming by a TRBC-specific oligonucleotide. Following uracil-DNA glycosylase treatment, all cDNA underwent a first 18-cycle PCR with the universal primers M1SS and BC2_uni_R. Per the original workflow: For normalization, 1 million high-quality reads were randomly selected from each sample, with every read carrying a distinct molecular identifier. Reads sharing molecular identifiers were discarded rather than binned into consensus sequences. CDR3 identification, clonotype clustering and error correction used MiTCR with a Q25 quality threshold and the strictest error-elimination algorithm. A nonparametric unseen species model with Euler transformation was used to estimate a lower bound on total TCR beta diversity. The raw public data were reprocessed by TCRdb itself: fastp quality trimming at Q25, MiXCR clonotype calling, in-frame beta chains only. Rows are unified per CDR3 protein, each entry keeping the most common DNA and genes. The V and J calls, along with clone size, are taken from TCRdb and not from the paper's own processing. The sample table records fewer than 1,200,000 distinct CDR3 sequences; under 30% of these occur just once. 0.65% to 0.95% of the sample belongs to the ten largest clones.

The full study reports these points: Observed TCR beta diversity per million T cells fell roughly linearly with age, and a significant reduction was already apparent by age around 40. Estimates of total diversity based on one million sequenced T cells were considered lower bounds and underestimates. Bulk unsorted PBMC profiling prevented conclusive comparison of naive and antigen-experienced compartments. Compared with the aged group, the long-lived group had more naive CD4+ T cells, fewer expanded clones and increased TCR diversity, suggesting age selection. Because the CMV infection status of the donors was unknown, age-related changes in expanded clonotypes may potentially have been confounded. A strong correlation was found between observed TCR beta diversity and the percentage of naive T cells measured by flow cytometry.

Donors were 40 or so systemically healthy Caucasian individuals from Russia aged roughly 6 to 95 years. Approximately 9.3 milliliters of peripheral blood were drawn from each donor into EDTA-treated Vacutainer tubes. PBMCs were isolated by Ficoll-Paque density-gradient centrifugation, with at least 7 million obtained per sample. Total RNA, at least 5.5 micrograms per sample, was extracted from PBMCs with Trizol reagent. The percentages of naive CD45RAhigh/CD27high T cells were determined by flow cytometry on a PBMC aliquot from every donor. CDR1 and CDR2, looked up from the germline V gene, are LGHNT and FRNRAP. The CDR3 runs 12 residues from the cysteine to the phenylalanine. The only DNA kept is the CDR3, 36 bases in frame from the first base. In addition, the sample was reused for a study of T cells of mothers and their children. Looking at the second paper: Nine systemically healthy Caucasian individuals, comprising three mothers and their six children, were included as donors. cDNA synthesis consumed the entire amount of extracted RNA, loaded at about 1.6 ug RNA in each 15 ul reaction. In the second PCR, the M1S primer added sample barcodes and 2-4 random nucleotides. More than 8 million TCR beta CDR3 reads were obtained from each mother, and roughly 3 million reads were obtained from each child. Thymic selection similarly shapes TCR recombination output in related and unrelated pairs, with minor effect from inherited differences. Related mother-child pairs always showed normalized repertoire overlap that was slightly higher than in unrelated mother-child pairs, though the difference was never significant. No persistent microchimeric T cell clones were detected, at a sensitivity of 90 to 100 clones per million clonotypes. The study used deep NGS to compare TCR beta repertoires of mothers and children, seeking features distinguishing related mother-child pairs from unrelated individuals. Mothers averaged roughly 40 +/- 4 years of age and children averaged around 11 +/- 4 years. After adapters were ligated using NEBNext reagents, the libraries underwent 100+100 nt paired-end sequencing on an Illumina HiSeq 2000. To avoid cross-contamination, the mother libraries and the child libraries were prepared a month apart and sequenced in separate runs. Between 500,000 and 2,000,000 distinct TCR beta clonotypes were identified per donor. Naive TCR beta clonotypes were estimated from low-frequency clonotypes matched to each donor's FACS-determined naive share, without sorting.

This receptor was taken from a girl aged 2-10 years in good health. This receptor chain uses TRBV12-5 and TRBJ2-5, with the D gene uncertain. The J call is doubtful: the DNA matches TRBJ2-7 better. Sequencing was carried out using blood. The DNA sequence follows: TGTGCTAGTGAGGCGGATACCTACGAGCAGTACTTC. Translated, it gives CASEADTYEQYF.